The rows below give T cell receptor beta chains drawn from one sample of a study of CD4 T cells in relation to SARS-CoV-2 and coronaviruses. The table came from immunoSEQ multiplex PCR; TCRdb's copy has only in-frame clones and leaves some out. This sample carries some 42,000 clones, 70% to 90% of them seen once, and the ten largest clones take 9.2%. The sequenced sample was memory CD4+ T cells from PBMCs. The receptors were gathered from an adult with COVID-19. CDR3s include the opening cysteine and the closing phenylalanine or tryptophan. The order of the fields is V gene, J gene, D gene, clone size, CDR3 protein, CDR3 DNA. The D gene is left open where the match is weak. Not all rows give a size; the values are once, few, many and, for expanded clones, a class.

>TRBV2|TRBJ1-4|-|-
CASKDQTGKLFF
TGTGCCAGCAAGGATCAGACGGGAAAACTGTTTTTT
>TRBV11-2|TRBJ2-7|TRBD1|-
CASSLGDRDEQYF
TGTGCCAGCAGCTTAGGCGACAGGGACGAGCAGTACTTC
>TRBV5-1|TRBJ2-3|TRBD1|-
CASSPDRVPDTQYF
TGCGCCAGCAGCCCGGACAGGGTACCAGATACGCAGTATTTT
>TRBV7-9|TRBJ1-1|-|-
CASSLGEKNTEAFF
TGTGCCAGCAGCTTAGGCGAGAAGAACACTGAAGCTTTCTTT
>TRBV2|TRBJ1-1|-|-
CASSLGVDTEAFF
TGTGCCAGCAGTCTGGGGGTGGACACTGAAGCTTTCTTT
>TRBV7-2|TRBJ2-3|-|-
CASSPGGGGGADTQYF
TGTGCCAGCAGCCCCGGAGGGGGGGGAGGTGCAGATACGCAGTATTTT
>TRBV19|TRBJ1-1|-|-
CASSITKGSEAFF
TGTGCCAGTAGTATAACTAAAGGGTCTGAAGCTTTCTTT
>TRBV5-1|TRBJ2-5|-|-
CASSLGGGSTSETQYF
TGCGCCAGCAGCTTGGGAGGAGGGTCGACGTCGGAGACCCAGTACTTC
>TRBV11-3|TRBJ2-1|-|-
CASSSHNEQFF
TGTGCCAGCAGCTCGCACAATGAGCAGTTCTTC
>TRBV21-1|TRBJ1-5|-|few
CASSKETQGAGQPQHF
TGTGCCAGCAGCAAAGAGACCCAGGGGGCTGGTCAGCCCCAGCATTTT
>TRBV9|TRBJ1-2|-|-
CASTKTDNYGYTF
TGTGCCAGCACCAAGACGGATAACTATGGCTACACCTTC
>TRBV19|TRBJ2-5|-|-
CASSIRAYETQYF
TGTGCCAGTAGTATTCGAGCATACGAGACCCAGTACTTC
>TRBV29-1|TRBJ1-3|-|-
CSAKGGGFGNTIYF
TGCAGCGCCAAAGGAGGTGGATTTGGAAACACCATATATTTT
>TRBV6-5|TRBJ2-1|-|-
CASSYSGGFGNEQFF
TGTGCCAGCAGTTACTCTGGAGGGTTTGGCAATGAGCAGTTCTTC
>TRBV19|TRBJ1-2|-|-
CASSRTEANYGYTF
TGTGCCAGTAGTAGGACAGAAGCTAACTATGGCTACACCTTC
>TRBV12-2|TRBJ2-7|-|-
CASRHAGTAAEQYF
TGTGCAAGTCGACACGCCGGGACCGCAGCCGAGCAGTACTTC
>TRBV19|TRBJ2-5|-|-
CASSKTGRGETQYF
TGTGCCAGTAGTAAGACAGGGAGGGGAGAGACCCAGTACTTC
>TRBV6-6|TRBJ1-3|-|-
CASSYPRSSGNTIYF
TGTGCCAGCAGTTACCCGAGGAGCTCTGGAAACACCATATATTTT
>TRBV30|TRBJ1-1|-|-
CAWKQRQDTEAFF
TGTGCCTGGAAACAGAGACAGGACACTGAAGCTTTCTTT
>TRBV24-1|TRBJ2-3|-|-
CATSDPSRRADTQYF
TGTGCCACCAGTGACCCCTCAAGGAGGGCAGATACGCAGTATTTT
>TRBV24-1|TRBJ1-5|-|-
CATSDSLGKRPQHF
TGTGCCACCAGTGATTCGCTGGGAAAGCGGCCCCAGCATTTT
>TRBV11-2|TRBJ2-3|TRBD2|-
CASRWGGAADTQYF
TGTGCCAGCAGATGGGGGGGAGCAGCCGATACGCAGTATTTT
>TRBV6-2/TRBV6-3|TRBJ2-7|TRBD2|-
CASSYFLAGQMYEQYF
TGTGCCAGCAGTTACTTCCTAGCGGGACAGATGTACGAGCAGTACTTC
>TRBV7-9|TRBJ1-3|-|-
CASSSGRLSLGNTIYF
TGTGCCAGCAGCTCTGGACGGTTGTCCCTAGGAAACACCATATATTTT
>TRBV7-9|TRBJ1-4|-|-
CASSFRTTREEKLFF
TGTGCCAGCAGCTTTAGGACCACGAGGGAGGAAAAACTGTTTTTT
>TRBV12-3/TRBV12-4|TRBJ1-2|-|-
CASSFSRGYGYTF
TGTGCCAGCAGTTTTTCCCGGGGGTATGGCTACACCTTC
>TRBV5-1|TRBJ2-1|TRBD1|-
CASTKGTGNINEQFF
TGCGCCAGCACCAAAGGGACAGGGAATATCAATGAGCAGTTCTTC
>TRBV9|TRBJ2-1|-|-
CASSVAPQGASYNEQFF
TGTGCCAGCAGCGTAGCCCCACAGGGTGCTTCCTACAATGAGCAGTTCTTC
>TRBV10-3|TRBJ2-7|-|-
CAISESDQEGEQYF
TGTGCCATCAGTGAGTCCGACCAAGAGGGCGAGCAGTACTTC